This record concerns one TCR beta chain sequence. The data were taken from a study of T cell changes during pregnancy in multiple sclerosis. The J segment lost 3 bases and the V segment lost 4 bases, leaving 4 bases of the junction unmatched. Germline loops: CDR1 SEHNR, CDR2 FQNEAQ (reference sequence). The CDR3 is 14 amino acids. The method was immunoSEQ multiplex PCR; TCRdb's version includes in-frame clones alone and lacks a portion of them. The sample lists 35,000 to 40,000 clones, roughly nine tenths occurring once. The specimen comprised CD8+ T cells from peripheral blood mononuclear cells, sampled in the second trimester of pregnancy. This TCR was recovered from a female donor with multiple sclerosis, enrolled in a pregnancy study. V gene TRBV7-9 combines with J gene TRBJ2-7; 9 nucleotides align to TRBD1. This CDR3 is CASSWTGVNYEQYF. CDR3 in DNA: TGTGCCAGCAGCTGGACAGGGGTAAACTACGAGCAGTACTTC.